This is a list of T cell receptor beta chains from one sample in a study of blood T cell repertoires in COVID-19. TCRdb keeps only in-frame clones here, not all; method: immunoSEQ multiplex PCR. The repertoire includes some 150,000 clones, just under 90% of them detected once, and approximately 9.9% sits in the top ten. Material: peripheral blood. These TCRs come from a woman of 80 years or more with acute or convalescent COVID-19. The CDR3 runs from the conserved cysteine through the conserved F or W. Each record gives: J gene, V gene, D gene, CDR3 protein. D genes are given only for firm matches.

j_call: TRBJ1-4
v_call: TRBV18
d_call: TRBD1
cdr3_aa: CASSPWTGDEKLFF

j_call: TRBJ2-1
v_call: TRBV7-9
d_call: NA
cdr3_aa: CASRHGPNEQFF

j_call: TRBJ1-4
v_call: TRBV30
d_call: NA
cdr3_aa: CAWSGNQGGEKLFF

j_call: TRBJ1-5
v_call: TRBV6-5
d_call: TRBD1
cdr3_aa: CASKLDRDRTQPQHF

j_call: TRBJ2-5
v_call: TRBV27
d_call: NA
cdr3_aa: CASSQGWTGTRETQYF

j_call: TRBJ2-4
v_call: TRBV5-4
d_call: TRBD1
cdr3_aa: CASSIGTGVNIQYF

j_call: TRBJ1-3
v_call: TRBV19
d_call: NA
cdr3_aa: CASSLAAGTGNTIYF

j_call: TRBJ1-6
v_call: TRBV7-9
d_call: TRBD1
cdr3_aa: CASSPDRYSPLHF

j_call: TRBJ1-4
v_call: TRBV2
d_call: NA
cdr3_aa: CASSEIVGASEKLFF

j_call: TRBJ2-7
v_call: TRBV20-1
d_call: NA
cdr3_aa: CSARDTLEQYF

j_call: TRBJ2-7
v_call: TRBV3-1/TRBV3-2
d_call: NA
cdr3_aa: CASSPYTGQGGYEQYF

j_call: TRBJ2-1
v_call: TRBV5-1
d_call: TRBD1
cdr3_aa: CASSLIVGTDNNEQFF

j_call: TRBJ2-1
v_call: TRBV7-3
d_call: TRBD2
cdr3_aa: CASSPTSGGYNEQFF

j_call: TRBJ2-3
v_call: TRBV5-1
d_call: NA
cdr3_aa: CASSLVSDTQYF

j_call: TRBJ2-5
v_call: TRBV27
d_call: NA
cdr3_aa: CASATRQETQYF

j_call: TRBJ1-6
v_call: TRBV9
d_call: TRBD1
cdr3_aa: CASSRQGDLNSPLHF

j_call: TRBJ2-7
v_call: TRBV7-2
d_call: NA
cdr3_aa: CASSLVQGPYEQYF

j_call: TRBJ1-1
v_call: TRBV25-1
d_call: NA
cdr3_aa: CASSDSRGGDTEAFF

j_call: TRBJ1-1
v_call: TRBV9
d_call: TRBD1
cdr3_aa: CASSVGQGVLRTEAFF

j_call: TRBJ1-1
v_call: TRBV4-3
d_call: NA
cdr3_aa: CASSQVVNTEAFF

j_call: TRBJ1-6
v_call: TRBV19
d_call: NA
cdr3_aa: CASNFRDGSPLHF

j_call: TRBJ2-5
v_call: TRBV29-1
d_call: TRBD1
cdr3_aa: CSVSGTASQETQYF

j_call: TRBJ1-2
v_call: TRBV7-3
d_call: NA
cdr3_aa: CASSLGQGYGYTF

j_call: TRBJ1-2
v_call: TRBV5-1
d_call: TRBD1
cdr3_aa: CASSAGTGGDYTF

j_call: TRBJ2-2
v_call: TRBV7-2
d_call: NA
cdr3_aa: CASSPTGTAAGELFF

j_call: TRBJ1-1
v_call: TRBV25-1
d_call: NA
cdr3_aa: CASSDRVLNTEAFF

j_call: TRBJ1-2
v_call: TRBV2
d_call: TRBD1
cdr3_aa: CASRFRGKWDGYTF

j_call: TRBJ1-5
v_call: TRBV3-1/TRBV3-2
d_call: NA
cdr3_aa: CASSFLGANQPQHF

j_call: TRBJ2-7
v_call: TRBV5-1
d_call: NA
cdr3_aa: CASSLEVGPYEQYF

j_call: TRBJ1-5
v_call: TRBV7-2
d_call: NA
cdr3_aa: CASTQREGNQPQHF

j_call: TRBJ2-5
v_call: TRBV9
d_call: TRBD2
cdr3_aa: CASSGRTGTSGGAETQYF

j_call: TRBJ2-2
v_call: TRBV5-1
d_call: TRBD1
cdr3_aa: CASSRDSHTGELFF

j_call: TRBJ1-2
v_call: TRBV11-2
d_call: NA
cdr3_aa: CASSLPGSYGYTF

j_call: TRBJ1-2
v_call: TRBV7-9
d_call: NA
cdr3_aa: CASSGPGNYGYTF

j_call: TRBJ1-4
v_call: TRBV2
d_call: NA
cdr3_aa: CASSDKGVSNEKLFF

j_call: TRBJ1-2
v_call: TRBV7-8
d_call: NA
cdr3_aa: CASSLGQIHGYTF

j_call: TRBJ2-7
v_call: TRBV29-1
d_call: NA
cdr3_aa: CSVLPGPPSYEQYF

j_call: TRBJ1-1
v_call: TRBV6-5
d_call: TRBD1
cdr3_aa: CASSYPDREIEAFF

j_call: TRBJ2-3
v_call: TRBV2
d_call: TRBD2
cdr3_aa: CASSERRGVTDTQYF

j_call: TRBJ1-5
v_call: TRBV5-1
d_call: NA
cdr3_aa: CASSLDGSWEGPQHF

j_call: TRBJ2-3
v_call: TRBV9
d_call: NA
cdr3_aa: CASSLLLSGSDTQYF

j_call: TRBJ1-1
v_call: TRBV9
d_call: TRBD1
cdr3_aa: CASSSRQGQLNTEAFF

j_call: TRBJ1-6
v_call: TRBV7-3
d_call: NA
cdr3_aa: CASAKTGDNSPLHF

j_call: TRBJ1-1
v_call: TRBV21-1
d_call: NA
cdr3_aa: CASSTPGWVLMNTEAFF

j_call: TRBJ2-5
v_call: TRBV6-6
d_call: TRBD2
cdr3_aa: CASSYTGGDQETQYF

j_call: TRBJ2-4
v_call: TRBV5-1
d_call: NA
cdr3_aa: CASSLAGPERHF

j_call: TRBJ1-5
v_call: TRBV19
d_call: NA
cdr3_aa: CASSLLGNQPQHF

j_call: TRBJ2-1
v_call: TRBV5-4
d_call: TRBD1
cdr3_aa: CASSISGTGTYEQFF

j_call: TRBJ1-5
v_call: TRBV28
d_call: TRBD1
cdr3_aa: CASSTGTGHQPQHF

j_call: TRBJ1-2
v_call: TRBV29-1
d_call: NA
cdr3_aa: CSVEGSPRGYGYTF

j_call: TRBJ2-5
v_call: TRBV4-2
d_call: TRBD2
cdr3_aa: CASSQIIAGTGETQYF

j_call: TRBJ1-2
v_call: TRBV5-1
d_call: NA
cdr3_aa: CASSLEGQSGYGYTF

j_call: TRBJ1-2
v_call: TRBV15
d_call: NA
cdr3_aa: CATSRENTGTLYGYTF